This TCR beta chain was recovered during a study of beta chain features in type 1 diabetes. Whole-study findings and limits: Lower insertion and higher deletion counts appeared at VDJ junctions in type 1 diabetes patients. Naive, central memory and regulatory TCRB repertoires appeared more similar among patients than healthy donors. Researchers report that Type 1 diabetes patients had moderately but significantly shorter TCRB CDR3s across all four CD4+ subsets.

It was one heparinised blood draw, averaging about 116 mL, that each donor gave. Cells sorted by CD45RO/CCR7/CD25/CD127/CD95/CD27 comprised CD4+ naive, central memory, regulatory and stem cell-like memory cells. Isolated RNA was reverse transcribed in full, so expressed TCRB transcripts were sequenced. Some clones are missing from TCRdb's copy, which holds only in-frame ones; the method was immunoSEQ multiplex PCR. The data hold 300,000 to 450,000 clones, with 10% to 15% observed a single time. Note on this clone: What it recognizes is unknown.

The CDR3 consists of 14 residues. V lost 8 bases and J lost 3, with 16 bases in between. Looked up from germline, CDR1 is SGHRS and CDR2 is YFSETQ. The clonotype originates from a woman aged 18-29 years with type 1 diabetes. This sequence joins TRBV5-1 and TRBJ2-3; the D gene is possibly TRBD2 (6 bases). Sequenced sample: naive CD4+ T cells from blood. The CDR3 DNA is TGCGCCAGTCAGACTAGAGGAGCGACAGATACGCAGTATTTT. Its protein is CASQTRGATDTQYF.